Below, one TCR beta chain is given with its context. Its antigen is undetermined. Assay: immunoSEQ multiplex PCR; the TCRdb copy retains only in-frame clones and omits some. The sample contains roughly 110,000 clones, approximately 90% of which appear only once. This specimen comes from a study of cytomegalovirus exposure and HLA in healthy donors. Whole-study findings and limits: Reports credit the classifier with highly specific, highly sensitive diagnosis of cytomegalovirus status. Confirmation in vitro established that a few CMV-associated chains were specific for CMV antigens. Whilst most TCR sequences proved rare, a subset of public TCRs occurred across many donors. The study labeled 180 or so TCR beta chains cytomegalovirus-associated.

The sequenced sample was PBMCs. This receptor was identified in a woman aged 18-30 years in good health and CMV-seropositive.

CDR3 sequence reads: CASSFFPGLAPNTGELFF. The DNA for the CDR3 is TGTGCCAGCAGTTTCTTCCCTGGACTAGCGCCTAACACCGGGGAGCTGTTTTTT. This sequence joins TRBV27 and TRBJ2-2; TRBD2 matches at 9 bases. The CDR3 extends over 18 amino acids. The V gene's germline CDR1 is MNHEY and CDR2 SMNVEV (reference sequence). V gave up 3 bases and J gave up 2 bases; unmatched junction bases: 10.